This TCR beta chain was recorded in a study of blood T cell repertoires in COVID-19. About the research overall: Donors in the United States, Italy and Spain gave samples during acute or convalescent COVID-19. PBMCs, B-cell-depleted T cells, or T cells were the source of the cDNA or gDNA that made up the material.

Data came from immunoSEQ multiplex PCR; TCRdb stores just in-frame clones and leaves some out. This sample has 200,000 or so clones, with roughly four fifths found just once. This receptor was identified in a young woman with acute or convalescent COVID-19. The sequenced material came from peripheral blood.

CDR3 nucleotides: TGTGCCAGCAGTTTCCTAACGGTGGGGGGGCCCCAAGAGACCCAGTACTTC. This sequence encodes CASSFLTVGGPQETQYF. The genes are TRBV27 and TRBJ2-5; a possible D gene is TRBD2 (7 bases). This CDR3 has 17 residues. Between the trimmed V and J ends, which lost 3 bases and 1 base, there was a span of 18 bases. The germline V gene has CDR1 MNHEY and CDR2 SMNVEV (reference sequence).